The clone carrying this T cell receptor beta chain has only a few counts. Its target is not known. This record belongs to a study of T cells after yellow fever vaccination. They built TCR cDNA with 5'RACE template switching, a step that put in a universal primer site and UMIs. A single record per CDR3 protein comes from TCRdb applying MiXCR to the 5' RACE reads. There are around 310,000 distinct CDR3 sequences in the sample; about 8.7% occur only once, and approximately 18% lies in the top ten. General observations from the study: Weaker overall was a secondary response that nonetheless peaked faster, on day 5 versus 15. Relatively few clonotypes were ones that appeared in both CD4 and CD8 compartments.

Germline V lookup: CDR1 DFQATT, CDR2 SNEGSKA (reference sequence). This CDR3 is built from 13 residues. Trimming shortened V by 6 bases and J by 0 bases, and 11 bases separated the two germline ends. The sample consisted of PBMCs, taken on the day of the first yellow fever vaccination. The chain links TRBV20-1 to TRBJ1-1; D remains unclear. This sequence was found in a young man who received the YFV17D yellow fever vaccine. As DNA, the CDR3 is TGCAGTGCCCCCCCGGAAGTGAACACTGAAGCTTTCTTT. It is translated as CSAPPEVNTEAFF.